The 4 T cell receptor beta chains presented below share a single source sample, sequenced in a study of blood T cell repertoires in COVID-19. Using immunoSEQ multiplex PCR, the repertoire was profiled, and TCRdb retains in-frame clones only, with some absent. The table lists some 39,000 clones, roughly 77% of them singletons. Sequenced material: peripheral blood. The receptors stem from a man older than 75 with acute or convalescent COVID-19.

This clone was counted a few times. The chain's CDR3 is CASSLVESYTGTGELFF. The CDR3 nucleotides are TGTGCCAGCAGCTTAGTGGAGTCTTACACCGGTACCGGGGAGCTGTTTTTT. This chain joins TRBV11-2 and TRBJ2-2; D is uncertain. Germline CDR1 reads SGHAT; CDR2 reads FQNNGV. CDR3 length equals 17 residues. Trimming cost V 1 base and J 5 bases, with 17 bases left between them.

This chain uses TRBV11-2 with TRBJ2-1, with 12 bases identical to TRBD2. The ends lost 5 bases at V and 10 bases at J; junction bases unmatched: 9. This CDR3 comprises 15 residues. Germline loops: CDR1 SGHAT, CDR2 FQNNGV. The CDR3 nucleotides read TGTGCCAGCAGCGGGACTAGCGGGCCCGGGGGGGAGCAGTTCTTC. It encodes CASSGTSGPGGEQFF.

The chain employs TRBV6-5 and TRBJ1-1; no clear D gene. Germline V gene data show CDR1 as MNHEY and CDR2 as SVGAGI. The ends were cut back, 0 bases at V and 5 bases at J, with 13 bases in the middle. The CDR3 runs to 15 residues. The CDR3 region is CASSYSGEVGTEAFF. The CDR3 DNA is TGTGCCAGCAGTTACTCCGGGGAGGTTGGGACTGAAGCTTTCTTT.

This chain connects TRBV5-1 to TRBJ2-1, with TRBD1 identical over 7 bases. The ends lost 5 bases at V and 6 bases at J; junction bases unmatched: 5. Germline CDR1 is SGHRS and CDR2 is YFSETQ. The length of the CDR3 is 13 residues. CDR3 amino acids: CASSPTGVNEQFF. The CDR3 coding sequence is TGCGCCAGCAGTCCAACAGGGGTCAATGAGCAGTTCTTC.